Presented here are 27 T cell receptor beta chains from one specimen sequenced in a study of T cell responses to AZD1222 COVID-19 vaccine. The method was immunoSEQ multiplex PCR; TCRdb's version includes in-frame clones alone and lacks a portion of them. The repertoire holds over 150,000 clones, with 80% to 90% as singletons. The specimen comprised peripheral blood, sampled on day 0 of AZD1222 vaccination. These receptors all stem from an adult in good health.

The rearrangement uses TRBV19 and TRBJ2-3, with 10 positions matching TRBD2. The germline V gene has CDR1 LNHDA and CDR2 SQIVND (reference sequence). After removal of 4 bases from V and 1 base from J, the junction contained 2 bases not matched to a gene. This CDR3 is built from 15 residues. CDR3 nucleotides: TGTGCCAGTAGTAACCTAGCGGGGGGCACAGATACGCAGTATTTT. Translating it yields CASSNLAGGTDTQYF. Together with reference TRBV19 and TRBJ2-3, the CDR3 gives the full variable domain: DGGITQSPKYLFRKEGQNVTLSCEQNLNHDAMYWYRQDPGQGLRLIYYSQIVNDFQKGDIAEGYSVSREKKESFPLTVTSAQKNPTAFYLCASSNLAGGTDTQYFGPGTRLTVL.

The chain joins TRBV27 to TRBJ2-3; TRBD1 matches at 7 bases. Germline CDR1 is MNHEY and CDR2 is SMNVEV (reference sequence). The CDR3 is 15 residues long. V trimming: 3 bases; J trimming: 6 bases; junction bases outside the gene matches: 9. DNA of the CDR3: TGTGCCAGCAGTTTGATAGGACAGGTCGTCGATACGCAGTATTTT. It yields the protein CASSLIGQVVDTQYF.

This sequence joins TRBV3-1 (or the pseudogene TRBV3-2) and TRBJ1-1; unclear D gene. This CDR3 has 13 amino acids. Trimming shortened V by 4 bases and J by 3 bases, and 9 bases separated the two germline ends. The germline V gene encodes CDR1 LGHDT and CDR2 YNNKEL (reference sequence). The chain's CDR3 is CASSRVSDTEAFF. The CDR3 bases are TGTGCCAGCAGCCGAGTATCCGACACTGAAGCTTTCTTT.

For the CDR3, the DNA is TGTGCCAGCAGCAAAGGTAAGGACAATGAGCAGTTCTTC. Translated, it gives CASSKGKDNEQFF. This chain joins TRBV21-1 and TRBJ2-1. TRBV21-1 constitutes a pseudogene. The CDR3 length is 13 residues.

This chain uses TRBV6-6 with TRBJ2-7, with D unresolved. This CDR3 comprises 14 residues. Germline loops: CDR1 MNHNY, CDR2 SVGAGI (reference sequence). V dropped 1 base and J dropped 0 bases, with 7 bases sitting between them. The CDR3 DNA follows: TGTGCCAGCAGTTACTTAGAGGACTCCTACGAGCAGTACTTC. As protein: CASSYLEDSYEQYF.

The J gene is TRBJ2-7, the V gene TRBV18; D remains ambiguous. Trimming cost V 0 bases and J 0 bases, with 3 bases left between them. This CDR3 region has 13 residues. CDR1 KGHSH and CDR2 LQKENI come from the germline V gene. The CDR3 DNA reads TGTGCCAGCTCACCACCTATCTCCTACGAGCAGTACTTC. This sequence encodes CASSPPISYEQYF.

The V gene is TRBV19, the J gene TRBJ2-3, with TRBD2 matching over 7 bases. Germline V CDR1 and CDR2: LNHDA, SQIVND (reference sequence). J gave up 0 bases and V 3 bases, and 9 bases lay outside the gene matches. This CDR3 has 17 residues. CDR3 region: CASSIVGTTPSTDTQYF. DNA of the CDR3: TGTGCCAGTAGTATTGTCGGGACTACCCCTAGCACAGATACGCAGTATTTT. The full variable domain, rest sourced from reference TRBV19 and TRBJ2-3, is DGGITQSPKYLFRKEGQNVTLSCEQNLNHDAMYWYRQDPGQGLRLIYYSQIVNDFQKGDIAEGYSVSREKKESFPLTVTSAQKNPTAFYLCASSIVGTTPSTDTQYFGPGTRLTVL.

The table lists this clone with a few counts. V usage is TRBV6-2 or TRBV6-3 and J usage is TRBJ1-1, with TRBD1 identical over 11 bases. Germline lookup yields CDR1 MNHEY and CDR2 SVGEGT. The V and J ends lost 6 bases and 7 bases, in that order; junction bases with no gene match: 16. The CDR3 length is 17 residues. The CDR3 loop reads CASSPRTGGFSLGEAFF. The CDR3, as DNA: TGTGCCAGCAGCCCTCGGACAGGGGGCTTTTCTTTAGGTGAAGCTTTCTTT.

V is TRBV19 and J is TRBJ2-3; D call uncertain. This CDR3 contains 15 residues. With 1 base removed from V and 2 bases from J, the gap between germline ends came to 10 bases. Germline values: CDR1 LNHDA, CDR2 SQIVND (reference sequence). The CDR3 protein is CASSIGARDTDTQYF. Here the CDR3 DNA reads TGTGCCAGTAGTATAGGAGCCAGAGACACAGATACGCAGTATTTT.

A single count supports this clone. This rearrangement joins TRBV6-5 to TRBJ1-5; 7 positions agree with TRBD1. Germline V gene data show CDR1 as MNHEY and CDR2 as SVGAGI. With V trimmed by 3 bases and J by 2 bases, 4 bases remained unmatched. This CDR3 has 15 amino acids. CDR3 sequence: CASSYLGTGNQPQHF. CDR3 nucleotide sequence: TGTGCCAGCAGTTATCTTGGGACAGGCAATCAGCCCCAGCATTTT.

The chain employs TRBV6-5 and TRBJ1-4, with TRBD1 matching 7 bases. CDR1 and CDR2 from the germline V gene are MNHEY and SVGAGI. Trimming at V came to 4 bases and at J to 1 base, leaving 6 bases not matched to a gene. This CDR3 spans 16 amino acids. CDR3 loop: CASSLSGQLTNEKLFF. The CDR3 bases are TGTGCCAGCAGTTTGTCGGGACAGCTAACTAATGAAAAACTGTTTTTT.

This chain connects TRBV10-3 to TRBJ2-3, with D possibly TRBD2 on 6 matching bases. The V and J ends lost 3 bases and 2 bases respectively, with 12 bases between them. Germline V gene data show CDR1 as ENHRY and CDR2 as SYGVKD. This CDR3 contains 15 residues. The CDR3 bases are TGTGCCATCAGTGACCGGACGGGGGACACAGATACGCAGTATTTT. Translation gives CAISDRTGDTDTQYF.

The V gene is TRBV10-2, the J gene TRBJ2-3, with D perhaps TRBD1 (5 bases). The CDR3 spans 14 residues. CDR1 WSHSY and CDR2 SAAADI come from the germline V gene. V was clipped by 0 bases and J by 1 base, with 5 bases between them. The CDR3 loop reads CASSESTGTDTQYF. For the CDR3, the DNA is TGCGCCAGCAGTGAGTCGACAGGCACAGATACGCAGTATTTT.

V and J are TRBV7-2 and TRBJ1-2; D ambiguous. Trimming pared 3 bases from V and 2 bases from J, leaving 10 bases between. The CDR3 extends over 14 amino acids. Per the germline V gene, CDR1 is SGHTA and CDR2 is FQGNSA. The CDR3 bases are TGTGCCAGCAGCTTCGCGGGAAGGAACTATGGCTACACCTTC. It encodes CASSFAGRNYGYTF.

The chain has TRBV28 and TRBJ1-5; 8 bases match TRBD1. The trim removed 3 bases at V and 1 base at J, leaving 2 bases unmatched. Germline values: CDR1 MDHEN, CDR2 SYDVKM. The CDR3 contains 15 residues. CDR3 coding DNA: TGTGCCAGCAGTTTCCGGACAGGGAGCAATCAGCCCCAGCATTTT. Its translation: CASSFRTGSNQPQHF.

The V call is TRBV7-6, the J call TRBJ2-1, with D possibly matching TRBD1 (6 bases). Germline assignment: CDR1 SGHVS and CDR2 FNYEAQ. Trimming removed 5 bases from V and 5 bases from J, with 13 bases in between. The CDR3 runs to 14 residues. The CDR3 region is CASSLRAGDNEQFF. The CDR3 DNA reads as TGTGCCAGCAGCCTTCGGGCAGGGGACAATGAGCAGTTCTTC.

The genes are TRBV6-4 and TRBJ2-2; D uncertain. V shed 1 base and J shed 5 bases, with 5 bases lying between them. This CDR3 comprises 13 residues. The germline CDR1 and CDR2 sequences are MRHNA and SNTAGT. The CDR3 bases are TGTGCCAGCAGTGACTTGCGGACCGGGGAGCTGTTTTTT. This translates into CASSDLRTGELFF.

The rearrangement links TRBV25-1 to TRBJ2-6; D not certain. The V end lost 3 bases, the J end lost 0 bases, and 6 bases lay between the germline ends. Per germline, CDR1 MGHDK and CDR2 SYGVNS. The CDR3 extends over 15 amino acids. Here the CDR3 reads CASSDSRSGANVLTF. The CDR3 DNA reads TGTGCCAGCAGTGATTCACGCTCTGGGGCCAACGTCCTGACTTTC.

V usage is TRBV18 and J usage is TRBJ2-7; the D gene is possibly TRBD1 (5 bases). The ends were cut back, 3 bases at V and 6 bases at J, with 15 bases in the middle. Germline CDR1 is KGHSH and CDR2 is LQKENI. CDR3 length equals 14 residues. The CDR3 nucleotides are TGTGCCAGCTCACCGGACATAACTTACGCCGAGCAGTACTTC. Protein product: CASSPDITYAEQYF.

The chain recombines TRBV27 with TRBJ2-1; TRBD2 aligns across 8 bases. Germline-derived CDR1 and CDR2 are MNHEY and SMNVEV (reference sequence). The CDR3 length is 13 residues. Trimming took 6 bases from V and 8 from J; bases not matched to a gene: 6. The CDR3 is CASRGTSSDEQFF. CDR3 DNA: TGTGCCAGCAGAGGGACTAGTTCGGATGAGCAGTTCTTC.

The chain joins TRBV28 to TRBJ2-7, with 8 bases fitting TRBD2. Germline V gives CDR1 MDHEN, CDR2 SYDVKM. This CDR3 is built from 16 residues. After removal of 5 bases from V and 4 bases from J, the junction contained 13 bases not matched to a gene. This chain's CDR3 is CASSATTPGGLYEQYF. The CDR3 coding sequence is TGTGCCAGCAGTGCAACGACCCCGGGAGGGCTTTACGAGCAGTACTTC.

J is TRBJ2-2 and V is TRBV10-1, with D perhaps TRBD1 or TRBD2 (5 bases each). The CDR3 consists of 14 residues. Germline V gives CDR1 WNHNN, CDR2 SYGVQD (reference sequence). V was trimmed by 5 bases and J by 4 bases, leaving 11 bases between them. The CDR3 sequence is CASSTGTITGELFF. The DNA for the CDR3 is TGCGCCAGCAGTACCGGGACCATCACCGGGGAGCTGTTTTTT.

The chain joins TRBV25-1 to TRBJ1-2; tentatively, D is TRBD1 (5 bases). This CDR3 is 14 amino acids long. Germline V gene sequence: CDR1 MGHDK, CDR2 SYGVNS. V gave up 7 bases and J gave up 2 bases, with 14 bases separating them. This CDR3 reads CASIPSGGNYGYTF. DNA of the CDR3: TGTGCCAGCATCCCCAGCGGGGGGAACTATGGCTACACCTTC.

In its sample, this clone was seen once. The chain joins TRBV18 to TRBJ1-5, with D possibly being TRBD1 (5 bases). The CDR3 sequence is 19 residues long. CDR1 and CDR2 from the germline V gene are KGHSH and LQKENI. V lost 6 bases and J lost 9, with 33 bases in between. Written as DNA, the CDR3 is TGTGCCAGCTCGCAATTGCCCCAGGGAGTCGATCAAATAGGACCGCCCCAGCATTTT. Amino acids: CASSQLPQGVDQIGPPQHF.

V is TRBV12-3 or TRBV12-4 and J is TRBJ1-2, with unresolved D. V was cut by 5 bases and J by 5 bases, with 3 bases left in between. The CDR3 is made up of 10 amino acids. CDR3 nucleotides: TGTGCCAGCAGTATATATGGCTACACCTTC. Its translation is CASSIYGYTF.

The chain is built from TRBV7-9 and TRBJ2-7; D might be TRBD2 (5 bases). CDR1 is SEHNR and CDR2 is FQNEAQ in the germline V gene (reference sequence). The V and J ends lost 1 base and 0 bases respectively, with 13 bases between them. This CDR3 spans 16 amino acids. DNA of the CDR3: TGTGCCAGCAGCTTAGAAGTGGTGGGGAGCTCCTACGAGCAGTACTTC. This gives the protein CASSLEVVGSSYEQYF.

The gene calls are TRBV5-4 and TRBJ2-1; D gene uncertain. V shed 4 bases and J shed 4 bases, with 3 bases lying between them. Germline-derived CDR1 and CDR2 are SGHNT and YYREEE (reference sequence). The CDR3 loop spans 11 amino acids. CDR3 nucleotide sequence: TGTGCCAGCAGCGCTTACAATGAGCAGTTCTTC. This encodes CASSAYNEQFF.